A single sample is the source of the 10 T cell receptor beta chains below, sequenced in a study of blood T cell repertoires in COVID-19. Clones were sequenced by immunoSEQ multiplex PCR, and TCRdb holds only the in-frame ones, with some missing. The data contain 84,000 or so clones, more than 80% of them singletons. Sequenced material: peripheral blood. Every receptor here comes from a woman of 80 years or more with acute or convalescent COVID-19.

The chain employs TRBV14 and TRBJ1-5; perhaps TRBD1 as D (6 bases). The CDR3 is 14 residues long. V was pared by 2 bases and J by 3 bases, with 8 bases between. The germline gives CDR1 SGHDN, CDR2 FVKESK. The CDR3 nucleotides read TGTGCCAGCAGCCAACAGGGGATCAATCAGCCCCAGCATTTT. It codes for CASSQQGINQPQHF.

J is TRBJ2-1 and V is TRBV24-1; maybe TRBD1 (6 bases). This CDR3 is built from 17 residues. Germline V lookup: CDR1 KGHDR, CDR2 SFDVKD. Trimming pared 4 bases from V and 1 base from J, leaving 16 bases between. In DNA form, the CDR3 reads TGTGCCACCAGTGAGGGAACAGGGACCCCTTCCTACAATGAGCAGTTCTTC. Amino acid sequence: CATSEGTGTPSYNEQFF.

CDR3 protein: CSASPPVRGGFDEQYF. For the CDR3, the DNA is TGCAGTGCGAGTCCCCCCGTTAGGGGGGGTTTCGACGAGCAGTACTTC. The V gene is TRBV20-1, the J gene TRBJ2-7; TRBD2 might be the D (7 bases). Germline loops: CDR1 DFQATT, CDR2 SNEGSKA (reference sequence). Trimming took 6 bases from V and 5 from J, leaving 26 bases between them. This CDR3 is 16 amino acids long.

The gene calls are TRBV5-1 and TRBJ2-2, with a weak D call TRBD1 (6 bases). Germline V gene sequence: CDR1 SGHRS, CDR2 YFSETQ. This CDR3 is 14 amino acids long. Trimming took 4 bases from V and 6 from J, leaving 13 bases between them. CDR3 sequence (DNA): TGCGCCAGCAGCGCCGACAGGTTCTCCGGGGAGCTGTTTTTT. It translates to CASSADRFSGELFF.

This chain links TRBV27 with TRBJ2-6; the match to TRBD1 covers 7 bases. This CDR3 has 15 amino acids. Germline lookup yields CDR1 MNHEY and CDR2 SMNVEV (reference sequence). Trimming at V came to 8 bases and at J to 1 base, leaving 5 bases not matched to a gene. The CDR3 is CASRDSLSGANVLTF. CDR3 bases: TGTGCCAGCCGGGACAGTCTTTCTGGGGCCAACGTCCTGACTTTC.

The chain links TRBV6-5 to TRBJ2-1; D is possibly TRBD1 (6 bases). The V and J ends lost 7 bases and 9 bases respectively, with 16 bases between them. The CDR3 extends over 13 amino acids. Germline assignment: CDR1 MNHEY and CDR2 SVGAGI. The DNA of the CDR3 is TGTGCCAGCATCCTCACAGGGATTCCTGAGCAGTTCTTC. Translation gives CASILTGIPEQFF.

This clone ranks as medium-sized (0.01 to 0.1%). The CDR3 coding sequence is TGTGCCAGCAGTTCGTTCCCCGGGGAGCTGTTTTTT. Translated, it gives CASSSFPGELFF. The chain combines TRBV6-2 or TRBV6-3 with TRBJ2-2; no clear D gene. This CDR3 region has 12 residues. V was cut by 4 bases and J by 6 bases, with 6 bases left in between. Germline V lookup: CDR1 MNHEY, CDR2 SVGEGT.

The chain couples TRBV27 to TRBJ1-1; 9 bases are a match to TRBD1. The CDR3 is 16 amino acids. Germline trimming cut 3 bases from V and 1 base from J; bases unmatched to any gene: 6. Germline V lookup: CDR1 MNHEY, CDR2 SMNVEV (reference sequence). DNA of the CDR3: TGTGCCAGCAGTTTTTCGACAGGGGGGGGGAACACTGAAGCTTTCTTT. Its protein product is CASSFSTGGGNTEAFF.

This clone was found once. This rearrangement joins TRBV12-2 to TRBJ2-7; TRBD1 is the table's D call, not checked against the DNA. TRBV12-2 is marked as a pseudogene. CDR3 size: 15 residues. CDR3 DNA: TGTGCAAGTCGCCCGCAGGGGCCGTACTCCTACGAGCAGTACTTC. It translates to CASRPQGPYSYEQYF.

This rearrangement joins TRBV12-3 or TRBV12-4 to TRBJ1-1; D is unclear. With 6 bases removed from V and 7 bases from J, the gap between germline ends came to 15 bases. The CDR3 is made up of 13 amino acids. The CDR3 loop is CASSPPEAGEAFF. The CDR3 DNA follows: TGTGCCAGCAGCCCACCCGAAGCGGGTGAAGCTTTCTTT.